This T cell receptor beta chain was recorded in a study of shared clonotypes between healthy human individuals. This clone was observed a few times. Produced via immunoSEQ multiplex PCR; TCRdb's table is partial and in-frame only. The repertoire holds almost 750,000 clones, with approximately 77% as singletons. Only Caucasian adults living in Nashville, Tennessee served as donors. Sequencing was done on a sample of memory CD4+ T cells sorted from blood. Noted subset: CD45RA-negative fraction. The sequence was obtained from a woman under 40 in good health.

The DNA for the CDR3 is TGTGCCAGCAGTTTCGACCAGGTTAAGCACACCGGGGAGCTGTTTTTT. Its protein product is CASSFDQVKHTGELFF. The chain has TRBV27 and TRBJ2-2; unclear D gene. Germline V gene sequence: CDR1 MNHEY, CDR2 SMNVEV (reference sequence). V was shortened by 3 bases and J by 3 bases, with 14 bases between the two germline ends. This CDR3 region has 16 residues.